The 14 T cell receptor beta chains in this list originate from one sample, sequenced in a study of immune characterization of retroperitoneal liposarcoma. One entry per CDR3 protein results from TCRdb running MiXCR on the PCR reads. The sample yields almost 8,500 distinct CDR3 sequences, 35% to 50% seen once. Sequencing was carried out using tumor tissue. These receptors were obtained from a male donor with retroperitoneal liposarcoma.

This clonotype is categorized as medium-sized. The chain joins TRBV7-2 to TRBJ2-1; TRBD1 might be the D (5 bases). The J call could be wrong; TRBJ2-7 is a better fit for the DNA end. This CDR3 spans 14 amino acids. From germline, CDR1 is SGHTA and CDR2 FQGNSA. CDR3: CASSLIGVPYEQYF. Here the CDR3 DNA reads TGTGCCAGCAGCTTGATAGGGGTACCGTACGAGCAGTACTTC.

The chain recombines TRBV6-5 with TRBJ1-1; D may be TRBD1 (6 bases). V dropped 0 bases and J dropped 1 base, with 12 bases sitting between them. Germline V lookup: CDR1 MNHEY, CDR2 SVGAGI. The CDR3 has 16 residues. CDR3 coding DNA: TGTGCCAGCAGTTACTCGACGGGGGCCGCGAACACTGAAGCTTTCTTT. Protein sequence: CASSYSTGAANTEAFF.

The genes are TRBV4-1 and TRBJ2-4; unclear D gene. The DNA matches TRBJ2-7 better at its end, which makes the J call doubtful. Germline CDR1 and CDR2: MGHRA and YSYEKL. The CDR3 length is 15 residues. CDR3 region: CASSQDGLLSYEQYF. The CDR3 DNA reads TGCGCCAGCAGCCAAGACGGCCTTCTCTCCTACGAGCAGTACTTC.

The sample holds a few counts of this clonotype. The chain carries TRBV27 and TRBJ2-1; no firm D call. The end of the DNA is better explained by TRBJ2-7, so the J call may be wrong. The length of the CDR3 is 14 residues. In germline, CDR1 is MNHEY, CDR2 SMNVEV (reference sequence). CDR3 DNA: TGTGCCAGCAGTTTAACAACCAGAGCCTACGAGCAGTACTTC. This sequence encodes CASSLTTRAYEQYF.

J is TRBJ2-3 and V is TRBV27; D is unresolved. CDR3 size: 14 residues. Looked up from germline, CDR1 is MNHEY and CDR2 is SMNVEV (reference sequence). V lost 0 bases, J lost 6 bases, and 10 bases lay in between. The CDR3 reads CASSLSTSADTQYF. The CDR3 DNA sequence: TGTGCCAGCAGTTTATCGACCTCCGCCGATACGCAGTATTTT.

Here the CDR3 DNA reads TGTGCCAGCACCTTGGGGGGTTCCCAAGAGACCCAGTACTTC. Its protein is CASTLGGSQETQYF. The V call is TRBV12-3 or TRBV12-4, the J call TRBJ2-5; tentative D call: TRBD2 (6 bases). V lost 7 bases to trimming and J lost 1 base, with 13 bases between them. The length of the CDR3 is 14 residues.

The V gene is TRBV24-1, the J gene TRBJ2-1, with D possibly matching TRBD1 (7 bases). Trimming cost V 4 bases and J 4 bases, with 16 bases left between them. The CDR3 totals 16 residues. The V gene's germline CDR1 is KGHDR and CDR2 SFDVKD. CDR3 sequence: CATSDPQGGKYNEQFF. CDR3 sequence (DNA): TGTGCCACCAGTGACCCCCAGGGGGGAAAATACAATGAGCAGTTCTTC.

In this sample, this clonotype turned up a few times. The genes are TRBV7-6 and TRBJ2-1; tentative D call: TRBD2 (5 bases). Trimming left V 1 base short and J 10 bases short, with 14 bases between. In germline, CDR1 is SGHVS, CDR2 FNYEAQ. The CDR3 spans 14 residues. CDR3 DNA: TGTGCCAGCAGCTTAGGGACTGAAACCTACGAGCAGTTCTTC. Protein: CASSLGTETYEQFF.

The chain couples TRBV7-8 to TRBJ2-1; 9 nucleotides agree with TRBD1. Germline CDR1 and CDR2: SGHVS and FQNEAQ. CDR3 length: 16 amino acids. The ends lost 5 bases at V and 13 bases at J; junction bases unmatched: 18. CDR3 DNA sequence: TGTGCCAGCAGCCCCTCTAGACAGGGGGGTGTGGAGACCCAGTTCTTC. Translated: CASSPSRQGGVETQFF.

The chain links TRBV6-1 to TRBJ2-5; the match to TRBD1 covers 7 bases. The J call may be faulty, since TRBJ2-1 better matches the DNA end. Germline V gene data show CDR1 as MNHNS and CDR2 as SASEGT. This CDR3 has 16 residues. The CDR3 DNA reads TGTGCCAGCAGTGAATCGACAGGGTGGTCTCTGAGTGAGCAGTTCTTC. It translates to CASSESTGWSLSEQFF.

In its sample, this clonotype ranks as medium-sized. V is TRBV6-1 and J is TRBJ2-1; TRBD1 agrees at 7 bases. Per the germline V gene, CDR1 is MNHNS and CDR2 is SASEGT. The CDR3 is 14 residues long. V shed 7 bases and J 13 bases; nucleotides not matched to a gene: 16. The CDR3 DNA sequence: TGTGCCAGCACTAAGACGGGACAGCAAGAGACCCAGTTCTTC. This translates into CASTKTGQQETQFF.

The chain couples TRBV7-3 to TRBJ2-3; the D call may be TRBD1 or TRBD2 (7 bases each). Germline lookup yields CDR1 SGHTA and CDR2 FQGTGA. This CDR3 is 14 amino acids long. Trimming stripped 5 bases from V and 6 bases from J, with 15 bases between. CDR3 DNA sequence: TGTGCCAGCAGCGCAGGGGGGGATTTGGATACGCAGTATTTT. This translates into CASSAGGDLDTQYF.

V is TRBV12-3 or TRBV12-4 and J is TRBJ2-4; 7 bases fit TRBD1. V gave up 7 bases and J gave up 3 bases; unmatched junction bases: 12. The CDR3 runs 16 residues. The CDR3 coding sequence is TGTGCCAGCACCCCGCGCCGGACAGGCCTCAAAAACATTCAGTACTTC. It specifies CASTPRRTGLKNIQYF.

The chain recombines TRBV6-5 with TRBJ2-1; D gene unclear. TRBJ2-7 explains the end of the DNA better; the J call may be wrong. The CDR3 totals 12 residues. Per the germline V gene, CDR1 is MNHEY and CDR2 is SVGAGI. The CDR3 coding sequence is TGTGCCAGCAGTTCAGAGTACTCCGAGCAGTACTTC. Amino acid sequence: CASSSEYSEQYF.